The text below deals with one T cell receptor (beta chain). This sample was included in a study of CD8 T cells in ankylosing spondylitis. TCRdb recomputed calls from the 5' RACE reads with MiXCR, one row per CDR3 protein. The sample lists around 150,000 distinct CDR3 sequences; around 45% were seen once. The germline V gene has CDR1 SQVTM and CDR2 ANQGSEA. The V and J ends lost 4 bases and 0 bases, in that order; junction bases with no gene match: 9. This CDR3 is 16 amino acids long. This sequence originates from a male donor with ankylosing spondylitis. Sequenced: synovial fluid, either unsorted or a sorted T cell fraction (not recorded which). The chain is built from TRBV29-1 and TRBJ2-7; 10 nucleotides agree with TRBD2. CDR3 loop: CSVVQTSGKSSYEQYF. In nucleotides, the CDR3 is TGCAGCGTTGTCCAAACTAGCGGGAAGAGCTCCTACGAGCAGTACTTC.